A selection of T cell receptor beta chains follows, all from one sample in a study of identifying expanded T cells in peripheral blood. Sequencing was performed with immunoSEQ multiplex PCR; in TCRdb, only in-frame clones are kept and a portion is missing. The table records approximately 100,000 clones, 88% of them present only once. Sequenced input: blood. The receptor set was obtained from a person aged 18 to 70 in good health. The CDR3 runs from the conserved cysteine through the conserved F or W. A D gene is named only where the DNA matches it firmly. Some rows mark clone size as missing; the rest say once, few, many or name a class of expanded clone.

d_call,clone_size,j_call,v_call,cdr3_aa,cdr3_nt
NA,NA,TRBJ1-1,TRBV11-3,CASSLDPRGTEAFF,TGTGCCAGCAGCTTGGACCCAAGGGGGACTGAAGCTTTCTTT
NA,NA,TRBJ2-7,TRBV7-9,CASNLDGYEQYF,TGTGCCAGCAACTTAGATGGCTACGAGCAGTACTTC
NA,NA,TRBJ1-4,TRBV5-1,CASRSTGSTNEKLFF,TGCGCCAGCAGAAGTACAGGTTCCACTAATGAAAAACTGTTTTTT
TRBD1,NA,TRBJ1-1,TRBV5-6,CASSRSDRGSTEAFF,TGTGCCAGCAGCCGCTCCGACAGGGGAAGCACTGAAGCTTTCTTT
NA,NA,TRBJ1-1,TRBV7-9,CASSLRVNGRDEAFF,TGTGCCAGCAGCTTAAGGGTCAACGGAAGGGATGAAGCTTTCTTT
TRBD1,few,TRBJ1-4,TRBV5-1,CASSPDRASEKLFF,TGCGCCAGCAGCCCGGACAGGGCCAGTGAAAAACTGTTTTTT
NA,NA,TRBJ1-2,TRBV5-4,CASSLGGDYGYTF,TGTGCCAGCAGCTTGGGTGGAGACTATGGCTACACCTTC
TRBD2,NA,TRBJ2-2,TRBV4-2,CASSQDGAGGMPGELFF,TGTGCCAGCAGCCAAGATGGGGCGGGAGGGATGCCCGGGGAGCTGTTTTTT
NA,NA,TRBJ2-3,TRBV7-8,CASSPPATDTQYF,TGTGCCAGCAGCCCACCCGCCACAGATACGCAGTATTTT
TRBD2,NA,TRBJ2-5,TRBV6-6,CASSYVSGGQETQYF,TGTGCCAGCAGTTACGTGAGCGGGGGTCAAGAGACCCAGTACTTC
NA,once,TRBJ2-3,TRBV10-3,CAISVDPYGGITDTQYF,TGTGCCATCAGTGTAGACCCCTATGGGGGGATTACAGATACGCAGTATTTT
NA,once,TRBJ2-7,TRBV6-5,CASSYSVGEQYF,TGTGCCAGCAGTTACTCGGTAGGTGAGCAGTACTTC
TRBD1,NA,TRBJ1-2,TRBV29-1,CSWGDQGDGYTF,TGCAGTTGGGGGGATCAGGGGGATGGCTACACCTTC
NA,NA,TRBJ1-5,TRBV7-6,CASSKDGWPSNQPQHF,TGTGCCAGCAGCAAGGACGGTTGGCCGAGCAATCAGCCCCAGCATTTT
TRBD2,NA,TRBJ2-2,TRBV28,CASSLSSSGNTGELFF,TGTGCCAGCAGTTTGTCGTCTAGCGGTAACACCGGGGAGCTGTTTTTT
NA,NA,TRBJ1-4,TRBV5-1,CASRPRATNEKLFF,TGCGCCAGCAGGCCTCGGGCAACTAATGAAAAACTGTTTTTT
NA,NA,TRBJ1-3,TRBV5-1,CASSLEGRGLGNTIYF,TGCGCCAGCAGCTTGGAGGGCCGGGGGCTTGGAAACACCATATATTTT
NA,once,TRBJ1-2,TRBV6-6,CASIPRGGAGYGYTF,TGTGCCAGCATCCCCCGGGGGGGGGCGGGGTATGGCTACACCTTC
NA,once,TRBJ2-2,TRBV21-1,CASSNYDEDTGELFF,TGTGCCAGCAGCAACTACGACGAGGACACCGGGGAGCTGTTTTTT
NA,NA,TRBJ2-3,TRBV7-6,CASSLVGTDTQYF,TGTGCCAGCAGCTTAGTGGGAACAGATACGCAGTATTTT
TRBD1,large,TRBJ1-4,TRBV19,CASSYLDRAGEKLFF,TGTGCCAGTAGTTATCTCGACAGGGCTGGCGAAAAACTGTTTTTT
NA,NA,TRBJ1-6,TRBV6-5,CASSRSGGDSPLHF,TGTGCCAGCAGCCGTTCCGGGGGCGATTCACCCCTCCACTTT
TRBD2,NA,TRBJ2-1,TRBV7-2,CASSFRAGADSYNEQFF,TGTGCCAGCAGCTTCCGAGCGGGAGCTGACTCCTACAATGAGCAGTTCTTC
NA,NA,TRBJ2-1,TRBV5-1,CASSGTGSYNEQFF,TGCGCCAGCAGCGGGACCGGGTCCTACAATGAGCAGTTCTTC
TRBD1,NA,TRBJ1-1,TRBV15,CATSTDRDRGSWTEAFF,TGTGCCACCAGCACTGACCGGGACAGGGGCTCGTGGACTGAAGCTTTCTTT
NA,NA,TRBJ2-4,TRBV29-1,CSVEQGSAKNIQYF,TGCAGCGTTGAACAGGGTTCGGCCAAAAACATTCAGTACTTC
NA,NA,TRBJ1-1,TRBV5-1,CASSSWDSNTEAFF,TGCGCCAGCAGCTCCTGGGATTCGAACACTGAAGCTTTCTTT
NA,NA,TRBJ1-6,TRBV4-3,CASSPVLNSPLHF,TGCGCCAGCAGCCCCGTTCTTAATTCACCCCTCCACTTT
NA,NA,TRBJ2-1,TRBV20-1,CSARDNEQFF,TGCAGTGCTAGAGACAATGAGCAGTTCTTC
TRBD1,NA,TRBJ1-5,TRBV15,CATSRTGTGGGQPQHF,TGTGCCACCAGCAGAACCGGGACAGGGGGCGGTCAGCCCCAGCATTTT
TRBD2,NA,TRBJ2-2,TRBV14,CASSQAIVPSGGANTGELFF,TGTGCCAGCAGCCAAGCTATCGTCCCTAGCGGGGGCGCGAACACCGGGGAGCTGTTTTTT
TRBD1,NA,TRBJ2-5,TRBV19,CASSIFGTGTRETQYF,TGTGCCAGTAGTATATTCGGGACAGGAACAAGAGAGACCCAGTACTTC
NA,NA,TRBJ2-7,TRBV11-3,CASSRDSEQYF,TGTGCCAGCAGTCGGGATAGCGAGCAGTACTTC
TRBD1,NA,TRBJ2-2,TRBV10-3,CATANQGALTGELFF,TGTGCCACAGCAAACCAGGGGGCTCTCACCGGGGAGCTGTTTTTT
NA,NA,TRBJ1-5,TRBV19,CASSRDSNQPQHF,TGTGCCAGTAGTAGAGATAGCAATCAGCCCCAGCATTTT
NA,NA,TRBJ1-4,TRBV19,CASSIIGPRTNEKLFF,TGTGCCAGTAGTATTATCGGACCTCGGACTAATGAAAAACTGTTTTTT
NA,NA,TRBJ1-1,TRBV5-1,CASSLGQSNTEAFF,TGCGCCAGCAGCTTGGGGCAGTCGAACACTGAAGCTTTCTTT
TRBD2,NA,TRBJ2-7,TRBV28,CASSLLPSGARYEQYF,TGTGCCAGCAGTTTACTGCCTAGCGGGGCCAGATACGAGCAGTACTTC
NA,once,TRBJ1-1,TRBV28,CASSSGAQGTEAFF,TGTGCCAGCAGTTCGGGGGCGCAAGGCACTGAAGCTTTCTTT
NA,NA,TRBJ2-7,TRBV27,CASSARKGPYEQYF,TGTGCCAGCAGTGCCCGGAAGGGGCCCTACGAGCAGTACTTC
NA,NA,TRBJ2-3,TRBV5-4,CASSLGAGTDTQYF,TGTGCCAGCAGCTTGGGGGCGGGGACAGATACGCAGTATTTT
NA,NA,TRBJ2-7,TRBV28,CASSLWDTTSREQYF,TGTGCCAGCAGTTTATGGGACACCACATCCCGCGAGCAGTACTTC
TRBD1,NA,TRBJ1-1,TRBV11-2,CASSPHRAGGTEAFF,TGTGCCAGCAGCCCCCATCGGGCAGGGGGCACTGAAGCTTTCTTT